The entry below describes one T cell receptor beta chain. The record originates from a study of control samples from healthy donors and cancer patients. Sequencing was performed with immunoSEQ multiplex PCR; in TCRdb, only in-frame clones are kept and a portion is missing. Of about 18,000 clones listed, approximately 81% were seen once; the top ten hold 25% to 30%. Germline V lookup: CDR1 MNHNY, CDR2 SVGAGI (reference sequence). This CDR3 contains 14 residues. V lost 3 bases, J lost 4 bases, and 2 bases stayed unmatched. The source material was PBMCs. The TCR comes from a woman between 65 and 79 years old with lung cancer. The genes are TRBV6-6 and TRBJ1-5; 8 positions match TRBD1. CDR3 DNA sequence: TGTGCCAGCAGTTATGGGACAGGTAATCAGCCCCAGCATTTT. This sequence encodes CASSYGTGNQPQHF.